The 25 T cell receptor beta chains given below trace back to one sample, sequenced in a study of cytomegalovirus exposure and HLA in healthy donors (dated by TCRdb to 2017 to 2019). Libraries were prepared through the immunoSEQ multiplex PCR assay. A mixture of 60 forward primers for TCR Vbeta segments and 13 reverse primers for TCR Jbeta segments was used in the multiplex PCR. Imported from immuneACCESS, the table was reduced by TCRdb to in-frame sequences with V and J called. These copies leave out some clones; in studies compared against another copy, an unresolved V gene accounts for under half, and the cause of the remainder is not known. Across this sample there are some 180,000 clones, with less than 80% seen only once. Clones ranked in the top ten supply around 1.6% of the sample. Sequenced material: PBMCs. These receptors were obtained from a man younger than 35 in good health and CMV-seronegative.

The rearrangement joins TRBV5-6 to TRBJ2-7; tentative D call: TRBD2 (6 bases). CDR1 is SGHDT and CDR2 is YYEEEE in the germline V gene. V was shortened by 3 bases and J by 2 bases, with 12 bases between the two germline ends. CDR3 length: 14 amino acids. The CDR3 DNA reads as TGTGCCAGCAGCTCCGTAGCGGCCACCTACGAGCAGTACTTC. Translated, it gives CASSSVAATYEQYF.

CDR3 in DNA: TGTGCCAGCAGCGTAGAGCCTAGCGGGTTCTACGAGCAGTACTTC. Protein sequence: CASSVEPSGFYEQYF. The chain links TRBV9 to TRBJ2-7, with 8 bases fitting TRBD2. Trimming at V came to 0 bases and at J to 3 bases, leaving 5 bases not matched to a gene. Germline V gene data show CDR1 as SGDLS and CDR2 as YYNGEE. The CDR3 covers 15 residues.

This clone was seen more than once but under ten times. This chain uses TRBV7-2 with TRBJ2-2; 10 bases fit TRBD2. V was pared by 2 bases and J by 6 bases, with 3 bases of the junction left unmatched. This CDR3 has 15 amino acids. The germline V gene encodes CDR1 SGHTA and CDR2 FQGNSA. The CDR3 coding sequence is TGTGCCAGCAGCTTACTAGCGGGAGTGTCCGGGGAGCTGTTTTTT. It codes for CASSLLAGVSGELFF.

On this clone: Other nucleotide sequences from this sample produce the same CDR3. The chain is built from TRBV5-1 and TRBJ2-7; D is perhaps TRBD1 (5 bases). V lost 0 bases to trimming and J lost 3 bases, with 13 bases between them. The CDR3 loop spans 15 amino acids. Germline V gene sequence: CDR1 SGHRS, CDR2 YFSETQ. DNA for the CDR3: TGCGCCAGCAGCTTGGCTTCAGGGTCTGGCTACGAGCAGTACTTC. Its translation: CASSLASGSGYEQYF. The full variable domain, rest sourced from reference TRBV5-1 and TRBJ2-7, is KAGVTQTPRYLIKTRGQQVTLSCSPISGHRSVSWYQQTPGQGLQFLFEYFSETQRNKGNFPGRFSGRQFSNSRSEMNVSTLELGDSALYLCASSLASGSGYEQYFGPGTRLTVT.

The chain's CDR3 is CASSIPPSGTGGFNQPQHF. Written as DNA, the CDR3 is TGTGCCAGTAGTATCCCACCATCCGGGACAGGAGGATTCAATCAGCCCCAGCATTTT. V is TRBV19 and J is TRBJ1-5; the match to TRBD1 covers 8 bases. The CDR3 totals 19 residues. Germline V gives CDR1 LNHDA, CDR2 SQIVND (reference sequence). J lost 3 bases, V lost 3 bases, and 16 bases had no gene match. The full variable domain, in which reference TRBV19 and TRBJ1-5 provide the parts outside the CDR3, is DGGITQSPKYLFRKEGQNVTLSCEQNLNHDAMYWYRQDPGQGLRLIYYSQIVNDFQKGDIAEGYSVSREKKESFPLTVTSAQKNPTAFYLCASSIPPSGTGGFNQPQHFGDGTRLSIL.

This chain connects TRBV7-2 to TRBJ2-5, with a tentative D call TRBD2 (5 bases). The CDR3 has 11 amino acids. V lost 1 base, J lost 9 bases, and 6 bases lay in between. The germline CDR1 and CDR2 sequences are SGHTA and FQGNSA. This CDR3 reads CASSLDGAQYF. DNA for the CDR3: TGTGCCAGCAGCTTAGACGGGGCCCAGTACTTC.

V and J are TRBV5-4 and TRBJ2-7; 7 bases align to TRBD2. The CDR3 covers 13 residues. With V trimmed by 4 bases and J by 2 bases, 3 bases remained unmatched. In germline, CDR1 is SGHNT, CDR2 YYREEE (reference sequence). For the CDR3, the DNA is TGTGCCAGCAGCGCCGGGGGGACCTACGAGCAGTACTTC. Protein: CASSAGGTYEQYF.

The chain joins TRBV27 to TRBJ1-6; D may be TRBD1 (5 bases). V lost 2 bases to trimming and J lost 6 bases, with 8 bases between them. Germline CDR1 MNHEY, CDR2 SMNVEV (reference sequence). The CDR3 consists of 14 residues. This chain's CDR3 is CASSLRQGNSPLHF. The CDR3 DNA is TGTGCCAGCAGTTTACGGCAGGGTAATTCACCCCTCCACTTT.

This clone showed up just a few times. The CDR3 loop is CASSLGDRDQPQHF. The CDR3 coding sequence is TGTGCCAGCAGCTTAGGTGACAGGGACCAGCCCCAGCATTTT. V usage is TRBV7-8 and J usage is TRBJ1-5, with TRBD1 matching 7 bases. The CDR3 is 14 amino acids. Per germline, CDR1 SGHVS and CDR2 FQNEAQ. The trim removed 1 base at V and 7 bases at J, leaving 4 bases unmatched.

V and J are TRBV6-4 and TRBJ2-2, with D perhaps matching TRBD2 (6 bases). Trimming removed 6 bases from V and 4 bases from J, with 9 bases in between. Germline CDR1 reads MRHNA; CDR2 reads SNTAGT. The CDR3 loop spans 13 amino acids. The CDR3: CASRRDGTGELFF. CDR3 in DNA: TGTGCCAGCAGGCGGGACGGCACCGGGGAGCTGTTTTTT.

This sequence joins TRBV4-2 and TRBJ1-2, with a tentative D call TRBD1 (6 bases). There are 16 residues in the CDR3. Germline values: CDR1 LGHNA, CDR2 YNFKEQ. Deletions cut 0 bases from V and 5 bases from J, with 16 bases between. CDR3 nucleotide sequence: TGTGCCAGCAGCCAAGATGAACAGGGATTACATTATGGCTACACCTTC. This sequence encodes CASSQDEQGLHYGYTF.

This sequence joins TRBV7-8 and TRBJ2-3; the match to TRBD1 covers 9 bases. This CDR3 spans 14 amino acids. The germline V gene encodes CDR1 SGHVS and CDR2 FQNEAQ. The ends lost 4 bases at V and 4 bases at J; junction bases unmatched: 3. CDR3 loop: CASSSTGGSDTQYF. The CDR3 region has the DNA TGTGCCAGCAGCTCCACAGGGGGCTCAGATACGCAGTATTTT.

This sequence joins TRBV29-1 and TRBJ1-2; 8 bases map to TRBD1. This CDR3 region has 12 residues. V was pared by 4 bases and J by 6 bases, with 4 bases of the junction left unmatched. Germline V gene data show CDR1 as SQVTM and CDR2 as ANQGSEA. CDR3 sequence: CSVVGQGHGYTF. The DNA of the CDR3 is TGCAGCGTTGTAGGACAGGGACATGGCTACACCTTC.

The chain employs TRBV27 and TRBJ2-7; 9 nucleotides agree with TRBD1. V was clipped by 7 bases and J by 7 bases; unmatched bases: 11. The CDR3 sequence is 14 residues long. Per the germline V gene, CDR1 is MNHEY and CDR2 is SMNVEV (reference sequence). CDR3 amino acids: CASNSRDRAGEQYF. In nucleotides, the CDR3 is TGTGCCAGCAACTCTCGGGACAGGGCGGGAGAGCAGTACTTC.

This clone was recorded a few times. The chain couples TRBV28 to TRBJ1-2, with TRBD1 identical over 10 bases. The CDR3 totals 14 residues. V dropped 5 bases and J dropped 7; count of bases not matched to a gene: 7. From germline, CDR1 is MDHEN and CDR2 SYDVKM. The CDR3 DNA sequence: TGTGCCAGCAGTACGACAGGGGGCGGGTCTGGCTACACCTTC. This gives the protein CASSTTGGGSGYTF.

This clone occurred once. This chain connects TRBV6-1 to TRBJ2-2; D might be TRBD1 (5 bases). The V end was cut by 4 bases, the J end by 4 bases, with 10 bases between. CDR1 is MNHNS, CDR2 SASEGT, per germline. This CDR3 region has 14 residues. The CDR3 DNA reads as TGTGCCAGCAGTGGCACCAGGGTCACCGGGGAGCTGTTTTTT. Translation: CASSGTRVTGELFF.

This chain joins TRBV27 and TRBJ2-3; 13 bases are shared with TRBD2. Losses at the gene ends were 10 bases for V and 1 base for J; bases not matched to a gene: 20. The CDR3 length is 20 residues. The germline gives CDR1 MNHEY, CDR2 SMNVEV (reference sequence). The CDR3 loop is CANVGTSGVHNPIRTDTQYF. In DNA, the CDR3 is TGTGCCAACGTTGGGACTAGCGGGGTGCACAACCCAATCCGCACAGATACGCAGTATTTT.

V gene TRBV9 combines with J gene TRBJ2-5, with TRBD1 identical over 7 bases. J was trimmed by 2 bases and V by 2 bases; bases with no gene match: 3. In germline, CDR1 is SGDLS, CDR2 YYNGEE. CDR3 length: 14 amino acids. CDR3 DNA sequence: TGTGCCAGCAGCGTGGCCAGGGGGCAAGAGACCCAGTACTTC. It translates to CASSVARGQETQYF.

In nucleotides, the CDR3 is TGCGCCAGCAGCCAGAACACCGGGGAGCTGTTTTTT. Protein product: CASSQNTGELFF. The chain couples TRBV5-1 to TRBJ2-2; the D is unclear. Trimming took off 4 bases at V and 1 base at J, with 2 bases between the two ends. The CDR3 spans 12 residues. CDR1 is SGHRS, CDR2 YFSETQ, per germline.

About this clone: Distinct nucleotide sequences in the sample also encode this CDR3. The CDR3 here is CASSPGTGGNQPQHF. The CDR3 DNA is TGTGCCAGCTCACCCGGGACAGGGGGCAATCAGCCCCAGCATTTT. The J gene is TRBJ1-5, the V gene TRBV18, with TRBD1 matching over 10 bases. CDR1 is KGHSH, CDR2 LQKENI, per germline. V was pared by 3 bases and J by 2 bases, with 1 base of the junction left unmatched. This CDR3 is built from 15 residues.

The gene calls are TRBV18 and TRBJ2-7; 14 bases map to TRBD2. Germline values: CDR1 KGHSH, CDR2 LQKENI. Trimming took 1 base from V and 5 from J; bases not matched to a gene: 1. CDR3 length: 15 residues. The CDR3 sequence is CASSPRTSGGNEQYF. For the CDR3, the DNA is TGTGCCAGCTCACCACGGACTAGCGGGGGGAACGAGCAGTACTTC.

The sample holds a few counts of this clone. J is TRBJ1-4 and V is TRBV2; possibly TRBD1 for D (5 bases). Per germline, CDR1 SNHLY and CDR2 FYNNEI. The length of the CDR3 is 14 residues. V was trimmed by 7 bases and J by 7 bases, leaving 16 bases between them. The CDR3 DNA is TGTGCCAGCACTGTGGGGGGACTTGGTGAAAAACTGTTTTTT. Its translation is CASTVGGLGEKLFF.

The rearrangement joins TRBV6-5 to TRBJ1-4; 10 nucleotides agree with TRBD1. With V trimmed by 6 bases and J by 11 bases, 9 bases remained unmatched. CDR1 is MNHEY and CDR2 is SVGAGI in the germline V gene. The CDR3 is 14 residues long. The CDR3 reads CASRPGQGTRKLFF. The CDR3, as DNA: TGTGCCAGCAGGCCGGGACAGGGGACTAGGAAACTGTTTTTT.

V is TRBV6-6 and J is TRBJ1-2; the D is unclear. Per the germline V gene, CDR1 is MNHNY and CDR2 is SVGAGI (reference sequence). CDR3 length: 12 residues. V shed 8 bases and J shed 4 bases, with 11 bases lying between them. The chain's CDR3 is CASGWLSYGYTF. CDR3 bases: TGTGCCAGCGGTTGGTTGAGCTATGGCTACACCTTC.

This chain joins TRBV5-1 and TRBJ2-1, with a weak D call TRBD2 (5 bases). V lost 3 bases to trimming and J lost 7 bases, with 17 bases between them. Germline CDR1 reads SGHRS; CDR2 reads YFSETQ. The length of the CDR3 is 15 residues. The CDR3 reads CASSWPGSSRNEQFF. CDR3 sequence (DNA): TGCGCCAGCAGCTGGCCGGGGAGCTCCCGGAATGAGCAGTTCTTC.